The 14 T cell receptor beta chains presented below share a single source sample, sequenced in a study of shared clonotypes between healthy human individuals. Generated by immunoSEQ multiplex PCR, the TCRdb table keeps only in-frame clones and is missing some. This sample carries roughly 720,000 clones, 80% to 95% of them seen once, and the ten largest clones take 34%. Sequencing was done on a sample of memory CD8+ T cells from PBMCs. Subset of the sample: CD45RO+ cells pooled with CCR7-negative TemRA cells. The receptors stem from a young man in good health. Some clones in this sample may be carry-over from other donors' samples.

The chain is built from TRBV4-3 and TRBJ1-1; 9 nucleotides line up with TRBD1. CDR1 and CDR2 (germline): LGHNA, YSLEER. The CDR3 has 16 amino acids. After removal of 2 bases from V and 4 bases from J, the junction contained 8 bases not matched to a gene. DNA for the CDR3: TGCGCCAGCAGCCAACGAACAGGGGGCGTGTTCACTGAAGCTTTCTTT. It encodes CASSQRTGGVFTEAFF.

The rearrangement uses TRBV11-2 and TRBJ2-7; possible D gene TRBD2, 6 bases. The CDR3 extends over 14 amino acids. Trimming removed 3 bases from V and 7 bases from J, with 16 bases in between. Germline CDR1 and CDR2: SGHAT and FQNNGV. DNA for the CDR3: TGTGCCAGCAGCTTCGGGGCTCCAGGGAGGGAGCAGTACTTC. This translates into CASSFGAPGREQYF.

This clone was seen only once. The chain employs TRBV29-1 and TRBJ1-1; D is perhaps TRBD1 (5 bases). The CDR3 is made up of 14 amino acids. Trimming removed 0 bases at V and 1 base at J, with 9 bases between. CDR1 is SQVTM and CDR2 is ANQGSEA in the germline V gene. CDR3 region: CSVEDFRGNTEAFF. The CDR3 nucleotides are TGCAGCGTTGAAGATTTTAGGGGGAACACTGAAGCTTTCTTT.

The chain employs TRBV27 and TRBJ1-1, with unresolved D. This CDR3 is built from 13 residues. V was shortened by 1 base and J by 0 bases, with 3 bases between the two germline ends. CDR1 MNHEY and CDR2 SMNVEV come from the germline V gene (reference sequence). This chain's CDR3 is CASSLLVNTEAFF. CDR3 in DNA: TGTGCCAGCAGTTTATTAGTGAACACTGAAGCTTTCTTT.

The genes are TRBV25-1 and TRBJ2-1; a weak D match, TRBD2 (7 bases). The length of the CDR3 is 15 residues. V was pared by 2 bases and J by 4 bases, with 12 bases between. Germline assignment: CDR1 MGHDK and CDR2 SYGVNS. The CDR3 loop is CASSERGAGYNEQFF. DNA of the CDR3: TGTGCCAGCAGTGAACGGGGGGCGGGATACAATGAGCAGTTCTTC.

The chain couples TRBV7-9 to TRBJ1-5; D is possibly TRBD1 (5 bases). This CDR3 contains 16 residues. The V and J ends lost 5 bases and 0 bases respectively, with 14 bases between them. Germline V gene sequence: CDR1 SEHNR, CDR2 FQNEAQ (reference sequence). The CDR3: CASSPGGVDSNQPQHF. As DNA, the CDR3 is TGTGCCAGCAGCCCTGGGGGGGTTGATAGCAATCAGCCCCAGCATTTT. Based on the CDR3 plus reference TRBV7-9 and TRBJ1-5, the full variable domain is DTGVSQNPRHKITKRGQNVTFRCDPISEHNRLYWYRQTLGQGPEFLTYFQNEAQLEKSRLLSDRFSAERPKGSFSTLEIQRTEQGDSAMYLCASSPGGVDSNQPQHFGDGTRLSIL.

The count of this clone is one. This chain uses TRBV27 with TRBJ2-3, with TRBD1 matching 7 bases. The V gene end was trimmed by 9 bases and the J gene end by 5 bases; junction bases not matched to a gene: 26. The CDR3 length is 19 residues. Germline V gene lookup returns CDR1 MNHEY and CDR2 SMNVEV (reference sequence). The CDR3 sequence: CASQTKGAKKGGPEDTQYF. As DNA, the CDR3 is TGTGCCAGTCAAACAAAAGGCGCAAAAAAAGGGGGCCCGGAAGATACGCAGTATTTT.

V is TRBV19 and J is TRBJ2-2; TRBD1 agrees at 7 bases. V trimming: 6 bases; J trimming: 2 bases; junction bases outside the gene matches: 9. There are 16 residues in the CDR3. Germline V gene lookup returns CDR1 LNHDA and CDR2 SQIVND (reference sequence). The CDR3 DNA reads TGTGCCAGTAGCCACGACAGGGAGTCAAACACCGGGGAGCTGTTTTTT. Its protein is CASSHDRESNTGELFF.

The CDR3 region has the DNA TGTGCCAGCAAGATACAGGGGAACACTGAAGCTTTCTTT. This gives the protein CASKIQGNTEAFF. The rearrangement joins TRBV28 to TRBJ1-1; a possible D gene is TRBD1 (6 bases). Germline V gene data show CDR1 as MDHEN and CDR2 as SYDVKM. Trimming removed 7 bases from V and 1 base from J, with 10 bases in between. The CDR3 runs 13 residues.

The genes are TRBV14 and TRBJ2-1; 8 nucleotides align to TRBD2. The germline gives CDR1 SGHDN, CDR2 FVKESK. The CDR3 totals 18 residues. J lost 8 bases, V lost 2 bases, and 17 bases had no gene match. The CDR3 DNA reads TGTGCCAGCAGCCAACGGTTACGAACGGGGGGGGACCGCGATGAGCAGTTCTTC. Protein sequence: CASSQRLRTGGDRDEQFF.

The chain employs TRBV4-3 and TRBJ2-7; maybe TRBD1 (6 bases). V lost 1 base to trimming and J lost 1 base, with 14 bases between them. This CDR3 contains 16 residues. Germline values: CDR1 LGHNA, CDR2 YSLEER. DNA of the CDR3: TGCGCCAGCAGCCAAGGGGGTGGGGACAAATCCTACGAGCAGTACTTC. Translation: CASSQGGGDKSYEQYF.

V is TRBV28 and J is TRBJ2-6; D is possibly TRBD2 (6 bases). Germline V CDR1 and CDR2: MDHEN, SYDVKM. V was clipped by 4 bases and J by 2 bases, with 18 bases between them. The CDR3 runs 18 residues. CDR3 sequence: CASSSPYGGDPGANVLTF. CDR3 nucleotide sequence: TGTGCCAGCAGTTCCCCTTATGGAGGGGACCCTGGGGCCAACGTCCTGACTTTC.

The CDR3 reads CASSLVSSGSGGELFF. Here the CDR3 DNA reads TGTGCCAGCAGCTTAGTCTCCAGCGGGAGTGGCGGGGAGCTGTTTTTT. The chain joins TRBV11-3 to TRBJ2-2; 8 bases fit TRBD2. CDR1 SGHNT and CDR2 YENEEA come from the germline V gene. The CDR3 has 16 amino acids. V gave up 1 base and J gave up 7 bases; unmatched junction bases: 8.

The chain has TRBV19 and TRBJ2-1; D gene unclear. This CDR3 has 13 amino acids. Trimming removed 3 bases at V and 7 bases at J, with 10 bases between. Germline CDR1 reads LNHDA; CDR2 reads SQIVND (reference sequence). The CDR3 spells CASSIGKGNEQFF. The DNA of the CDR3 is TGTGCCAGTAGTATCGGTAAGGGAAATGAGCAGTTCTTC.